A single sample is the source of the 7 T cell receptor beta chains below, sequenced in a study of beta chain features in type 1 diabetes. The whole isolated RNA underwent reverse transcription, so sequencing captured expressed TCRB transcripts. The table came from immunoSEQ multiplex PCR; TCRdb's copy has only in-frame clones and leaves some out. The table lists 300,000 to 350,000 clones, roughly a fifth of them singletons. Specimen: naive CD4+ T cells from blood. The receptors here all came from a woman under 30 in good health.

This rearrangement joins TRBV13 to TRBJ2-5; a possible D gene is TRBD2 (6 bases). V was cut by 5 bases and J by 9 bases, with 16 bases left in between. Per germline, CDR1 PRHDT and CDR2 FYEKMQ (reference sequence). The CDR3 is 13 amino acids. The CDR3 sequence: CASSHEPPGAQYF. The CDR3, as DNA: TGTGCCAGCAGCCACGAACCTCCGGGGGCCCAGTACTTC.

The chain carries TRBV10-3 and TRBJ1-2, with 8 bases fitting TRBD1. The J segment lost 6 bases and the V segment lost 3 bases, leaving 9 bases of the junction unmatched. The germline V gene has CDR1 ENHRY and CDR2 SYGVKD. The CDR3 loop spans 15 amino acids. The CDR3 protein is CAISELRTGTDGYTF. The CDR3 bases are TGTGCCATCAGTGAACTACGGACAGGGACGGATGGCTACACCTTC.

As regards this clone: Other DNA sequences in this sample translate to the same CDR3. The rearrangement uses TRBV5-1 and TRBJ2-7; TRBD2 matches at 11 bases. CDR1 is SGHRS, CDR2 YFSETQ, per germline. The trim removed 4 bases at V and 3 bases at J, leaving 3 bases unmatched. The length of the CDR3 is 14 residues. The CDR3 loop is CASSGTSGSYEQYF. The CDR3 DNA sequence: TGCGCCAGCAGCGGGACTAGCGGTAGCTACGAGCAGTACTTC.

The chain's CDR3 is CASSHNSREKTQYF. The CDR3 DNA reads as TGTGCCAGCAGCCATAACTCGCGGGAAAAGACCCAGTACTTC. The chain uses TRBV4-2 and TRBJ2-5; possible D gene TRBD2, 6 bases. The germline V gene encodes CDR1 LGHNA and CDR2 YNFKEQ. V lost 3 bases and J 6 bases, leaving 14 bases between the germline ends. This CDR3 region has 14 residues.

V gene TRBV7-3 combines with J gene TRBJ2-7; 9 bases match TRBD1. Germline CDR1 is SGHTA and CDR2 is FQGTGA. This CDR3 has 12 amino acids. The V and J ends lost 5 bases and 7 bases, in that order; junction bases with no gene match: 3. The CDR3 loop reads CASSPGTGEQYF. The CDR3 DNA reads TGTGCCAGCAGCCCAGGGACAGGGGAGCAGTACTTC.

V gene TRBV18 combines with J gene TRBJ2-7, with 10 bases matching TRBD1. The CDR3 extends over 13 amino acids. Germline trimming cut 5 bases from V and 5 bases from J; bases unmatched to any gene: 3. Germline CDR1 is KGHSH and CDR2 is LQKENI. CDR3 sequence: CASSAGTGDEQYF. In nucleotides, the CDR3 is TGTGCCAGCTCAGCCGGGACAGGGGACGAGCAGTACTTC.

The chain combines TRBV15 with TRBJ1-1; TRBD1 might be the D (6 bases). The CDR3 spans 13 residues. V lost 0 bases and J lost 7, with 9 bases in between. The germline V gene has CDR1 LNHNV and CDR2 YYDKDF (reference sequence). This CDR3 is CATSRDRGGEAFF. CDR3 in DNA: TGTGCCACCAGCAGAGATCGAGGGGGTGAAGCTTTCTTT.